Below, 9 T cell receptor beta chains from the same sample are listed, as sequenced in a study of T cell responses to AZD1222 COVID-19 vaccine. Data came from immunoSEQ multiplex PCR; TCRdb stores just in-frame clones and leaves some out. The sample contains about 86,000 clones, 60% to 80% of which appear only once. The sample in question was peripheral blood, obtained on day 0 of AZD1222 vaccination. These receptors were collected from an adult in good health.

The chain couples TRBV28 to TRBJ2-7; possibly TRBD1 for D (6 bases). This CDR3 contains 13 residues. The V gene lost 6 bases and the J gene lost 2 bases, with 11 bases spanning the gap. CDR1 is MDHEN and CDR2 is SYDVKM in the germline V gene. CDR3 protein: CASSYREPYEQYF. CDR3 bases: TGTGCCAGCAGCTACAGGGAACCCTACGAGCAGTACTTC.

As DNA, the CDR3 is TGTGCCAGCAGGGAGACAGGGGGGCCCGGGGCTGAAGCTTTCTTT. It encodes CASRETGGPGAEAFF. The chain combines TRBV28 with TRBJ1-1; 9 positions match TRBD1. In germline, CDR1 is MDHEN, CDR2 SYDVKM. J was trimmed by 6 bases and V by 6 bases; bases with no gene match: 11. This CDR3 has 15 amino acids.

The V call is TRBV3-1 (or the pseudogene TRBV3-2), the J call TRBJ2-6, with 11 bases aligning to TRBD2. V gave up 0 bases and J gave up 13 bases; unmatched junction bases: 8. The CDR3 consists of 16 residues. From germline, CDR1 is LGHDT and CDR2 YNNKEL (reference sequence). The CDR3 DNA sequence: TGTGCCAGCAGCCAAGATGAGGCTAGCGGGAGGCTGGTCCTGACTTTC. Encoded protein: CASSQDEASGRLVLTF.

J is TRBJ2-5 and V is TRBV11-1; D remains ambiguous. Germline CDR1 and CDR2: SGHAT and FQDESV (reference sequence). The CDR3 has 15 amino acids. V was cut by 5 bases and J by 1 base, with 14 bases left in between. CDR3 in DNA: TGTGCCAGCAGCCCCCGGCGGATTGCCCAAGAGACCCAGTACTTC. It translates to CASSPRRIAQETQYF.

This clone showed up just a few times. This chain joins TRBV3-1 (or the pseudogene TRBV3-2) and TRBJ1-4, with D possibly TRBD1 on 5 matching bases. The V gene's germline CDR1 is LGHDT and CDR2 YNNKEL (reference sequence). The germline V and J ends were trimmed by 1 base and 4 bases, with 19 bases remaining between them. The CDR3 extends over 18 amino acids. The CDR3 bases are TGTGCCAGCAGCCAAGGAACGGCACGGTCCGGGGGTAATGAAAAACTGTTTTTT. Its protein product is CASSQGTARSGGNEKLFF.

This chain uses TRBV5-5 with TRBJ1-2, with D hard to call. Trimming shortened V by 4 bases and J by 5 bases, and 9 bases separated the two germline ends. The CDR3 is made up of 12 amino acids. Per germline, CDR1 SGHKS and CDR2 YYEKEE (reference sequence). CDR3 nucleotides: TGTGCCAGCAGCCGGACGGATTATGGCTACACCTTC. It translates to CASSRTDYGYTF.

The V gene is TRBV27, the J gene TRBJ1-2; 7 bases line up with TRBD1. There are 15 residues in the CDR3. The V gene end was trimmed by 7 bases and the J gene end by 1 base; junction bases not matched to a gene: 9. In germline, CDR1 is MNHEY, CDR2 SMNVEV (reference sequence). This CDR3 is CASKPGQFLNYGYTF. The DNA for the CDR3 is TGTGCCAGCAAACCGGGACAGTTTCTTAACTATGGCTACACCTTC.

This clone was detected a few times. The chain is built from TRBV18 and TRBJ2-7; 7 nucleotides align to TRBD1. Germline assignment: CDR1 KGHSH and CDR2 LQKENI. This CDR3 region has 15 residues. Trimming removed 0 bases from V and 6 bases from J; junction bases left unmatched: 8. CDR3 bases: TGTGCCAGCTCACCACCCGGGGAAGGGGGCAGCGAGCAGTACTTC. Amino acids: CASSPPGEGGSEQYF.

This clone was detected only a few times. The CDR3 sequence is CASSLAVATNEKLFF. Written as DNA, the CDR3 is TGTGCCAGCAGCTTAGCAGTAGCAACTAATGAAAAACTGTTTTTT. The J gene is TRBJ1-4, the V gene TRBV7-8; D is unresolved. V gave up 0 bases and J gave up 0 bases, with 5 bases separating them. The CDR3 loop spans 15 amino acids. Germline CDR1 and CDR2: SGHVS and FQNEAQ.